This T cell receptor (beta chain) was recorded in a study of blood T cell repertoires in COVID-19. For the study at large: Sites in the United States, Italy and Spain provided acute and convalescent COVID-19 samples. PBMCs, B-cell-depleted T cells, or T cells were the source of the cDNA or gDNA that made up the material.

CDR1 is SGHAT and CDR2 is FQNNGV in the germline V gene. There are 14 residues in the CDR3. V was cut by 6 bases and J by 2 bases, with 11 bases left in between. Study processing details: Reference gene primer amplification gave estimated nucleated cell counts. Measured with immunoSEQ multiplex PCR; TCRdb has only the in-frame clones, and not every one. V and J calls and clone size come straight from that table; D and trimming were deduced from the DNA. Of 68,000 or so clones listed, around three quarters were seen once; the top ten hold 20% to 25%. The clonotype originates from a human donor in a cohort sampled during active COVID-19. Sequenced input: peripheral blood. The genes are TRBV11-2 and TRBJ2-1; the D gene is possibly TRBD2 (6 bases). CDR3 sequence (DNA): TGTGCCAGCAGATCGGGAGCCCCCTACAATGAGCAGTTCTTC. It codes for CASRSGAPYNEQFF.